These 25 T cell receptor beta chains were all obtained from the same sample, sequenced in a study of blood T cell repertoires in COVID-19. TCRdb's table, derived via immunoSEQ multiplex PCR, lists solely in-frame clones and lacks some. The sample includes about 100,000 clones, approximately 91% of them seen just once. Material: peripheral blood. All receptors derive from a man aged 60-69 years with acute or convalescent COVID-19.

V usage is TRBV10-3 and J usage is TRBJ1-1; no firm D call. The CDR3 consists of 15 residues. In germline, CDR1 is ENHRY, CDR2 SYGVKD. V lost 4 bases, J lost 1 base, and 13 bases lay in between. CDR3 bases: TGTGCCATCAGTGTAGACGGCGGGTGGAACACTGAAGCTTTCTTT. Encoded protein: CAISVDGGWNTEAFF.

This chain joins TRBV5-1 and TRBJ2-7; 8 nucleotides line up with TRBD1. Germline CDR1 and CDR2: SGHRS and YFSETQ. The CDR3 length is 20 residues. V gave up 3 bases and J gave up 6 bases; unmatched junction bases: 26. The CDR3 bases are TGCGCCAGCAGCTCTGGACAGGGTGTCGGGGCGCCAGGGGGTCTTACCGAGCAGTACGTC. Amino acid sequence: CASSSGQGVGAPGGLTEQYV.

The rearrangement uses TRBV5-4 and TRBJ1-2; weak D call: TRBD1 (6 bases). Trimming removed 4 bases from V and 4 bases from J, with 11 bases in between. Per the germline V gene, CDR1 is SGHNT and CDR2 is YYREEE (reference sequence). The CDR3 contains 13 residues. The CDR3 here is CASSREGGYGYTF. CDR3 DNA sequence: TGTGCCAGCAGCCGTGAAGGGGGCTATGGCTACACCTTC.

V is TRBV6-1 and J is TRBJ1-2, with D possibly being TRBD1 (6 bases). In germline, CDR1 is MNHNS, CDR2 SASEGT. The V and J ends lost 1 base and 3 bases respectively, with 6 bases between them. CDR3 length: 13 amino acids. As DNA, the CDR3 is TGTGCCAGCAGTGAAGGACAGGACTATGGCTACACCTTC. Translation gives CASSEGQDYGYTF.

This clone has a single count. The V call is TRBV2, the J call TRBJ1-1; D ambiguous. CDR1 and CDR2 from the germline V gene are SNHLY and FYNNEI. The CDR3 sequence is 13 residues long. The ends were cut back, 6 bases at V and 1 base at J, with 9 bases in the middle. CDR3: CASSLHKNTEAFF. The CDR3 DNA follows: TGTGCCAGCAGCCTTCACAAGAACACTGAAGCTTTCTTT.

V gene TRBV9 combines with J gene TRBJ2-1; 13 positions match TRBD2. V shed 0 bases, J shed 8 bases, and the junction held 5 bases outside the gene matches. This CDR3 has 16 residues. Germline CDR1 reads SGDLS; CDR2 reads YYNGEE. The DNA of the CDR3 is TGTGCCAGCAGCGTAGGAGGGACTAGCGGGACCCATGAGCAGTTCTTC. It translates to CASSVGGTSGTHEQFF.

The V and J genes are TRBV6-5 and TRBJ2-7, with 12 nucleotides matching TRBD2. The V gene end was trimmed by 5 bases and the J gene end by 2 bases; junction bases not matched to a gene: 4. This CDR3 comprises 15 residues. CDR1 and CDR2 (germline): MNHEY, SVGAGI. Here the CDR3 reads CASSPTSGRTYEQYF. In DNA, the CDR3 is TGTGCCAGCAGTCCCACTAGCGGGAGGACCTACGAGCAGTACTTC.

The chain has TRBV7-8 and TRBJ2-3, with 12 bases that match TRBD2. The V segment lost 5 bases and the J segment 2 bases; nucleotides outside the gene matches: 5. Germline-derived CDR1 and CDR2 are SGHVS and FQNEAQ. The CDR3 has 16 amino acids. The CDR3 coding sequence is TGTGCCAGCAGCCTCTGGACTAGCGGGGACACAGATACGCAGTATTTT. Encoded protein: CASSLWTSGDTDTQYF.

The V and J genes are TRBV6-2 or TRBV6-3 and TRBJ2-3, with 10 bases identical to TRBD1. This CDR3 contains 15 residues. Trimming at V came to 5 bases and at J to 5 bases, leaving 7 bases not matched to a gene. Germline V gives CDR1 MNHEY, CDR2 SVGEGT. The CDR3 DNA sequence: TGTGCCAGCAGTCACCGGACAGGGGGTGGAGATACGCAGTATTTT. Its protein product is CASSHRTGGGDTQYF.

V is TRBV9 and J is TRBJ1-6; D is perhaps TRBD1 (5 bases). The CDR3 sequence is 16 residues long. Trimming removed 0 bases from V and 4 bases from J, with 11 bases in between. CDR1 and CDR2 from the germline V gene are SGDLS and YYNGEE. The CDR3 coding sequence is TGTGCCAGCAGCGTAGGTGGTGCAGGGTATAATTCACCCCTCCACTTT. The encoded protein is CASSVGGAGYNSPLHF.

The chain has TRBV11-1 and TRBJ2-3, with 11 positions matching TRBD2. Germline loops: CDR1 SGHAT, CDR2 FQDESV (reference sequence). Losses at the gene ends were 5 bases for V and 5 bases for J; bases not matched to a gene: 6. The CDR3 is 15 amino acids. The CDR3 DNA reads TGTGCCAGCAGCCGAACTAGCGGGAGCCAAGATACGCAGTATTTT. It codes for CASSRTSGSQDTQYF.

The J gene is TRBJ1-5, the V gene TRBV28; 9 bases fit TRBD1. The CDR3 totals 14 residues. The ends lost 5 bases at V and 7 bases at J; junction bases unmatched: 6. CDR1 is MDHEN and CDR2 is SYDVKM in the germline V gene. This CDR3 is CASSLGQGWQPQHF. The CDR3 region has the DNA TGTGCCAGCAGTCTGGGACAGGGTTGGCAGCCCCAGCATTTT. Using reference TRBV28 and TRBJ1-5 for the parts outside the CDR3, the full variable domain is DVKVTQSSRYLVKRTGEKVFLECVQDMDHENMFWYRQDPGLGLRLIYFSYDVKMKEKGDIPEGYSVSREKKERFSLILESASTNQTSMYLCASSLGQGWQPQHFGDGTRLSIL.

The rearrangement links TRBV6-1 to TRBJ1-4; D not resolved. The CDR3 is 18 amino acids. Germline V CDR1 and CDR2: MNHNS, SASEGT. V lost 2 bases and J lost 4, with 20 bases in between. The CDR3 here is CASSERPGLLRRNEKLFF. Written as DNA, the CDR3 is TGTGCCAGCAGTGAACGGCCAGGTCTGCTCCGCCGTAATGAAAAACTGTTTTTT.

The chain uses TRBV9 and TRBJ1-1, with TRBD1 as a possible D gene (5 bases). V lost 0 bases to trimming and J lost 0 bases, with 15 bases between them. This CDR3 region has 17 residues. Germline CDR1 is SGDLS and CDR2 is YYNGEE. This chain's CDR3 is CASSVDSGGWVNTEAFF. The CDR3 DNA reads TGTGCCAGCAGCGTAGATTCGGGGGGATGGGTGAACACTGAAGCTTTCTTT.

This chain connects TRBV9 to TRBJ2-1; 14 nucleotides align to TRBD2. The CDR3 totals 12 residues. Germline CDR1 and CDR2: SGDLS and YYNGEE. With V trimmed by 9 bases and J by 9 bases, 2 bases remained unmatched. The CDR3 DNA is TGTGCCACCGGACTAGCGGGGGGTGAGCAGTTCTTC. As protein: CATGLAGGEQFF.

This sequence joins TRBV5-1 and TRBJ2-1, with TRBD2 as a possible D gene (5 bases). With 3 bases removed from V and 9 bases from J, the gap between germline ends came to 10 bases. CDR3 size: 12 residues. Germline V gene sequence: CDR1 SGHRS, CDR2 YFSETQ. The CDR3 coding sequence is TGCGCCAGCAGCTCTTTAGGAGGTGAGCAGTTCTTC. Amino acids: CASSSLGGEQFF.

This chain uses TRBV9 with TRBJ2-7, with 7 bases aligning to TRBD1. Germline values: CDR1 SGDLS, CDR2 YYNGEE. The CDR3 runs to 14 residues. J was trimmed by 0 bases and V by 4 bases; bases with no gene match: 4. In DNA form, the CDR3 reads TGTGCCAGCAGCCTCCGGGACAGCTCCTACGAGCAGTACTTC. This gives the protein CASSLRDSSYEQYF.

The DNA of the CDR3 is TGTGCCAGCTCACCTCTGGACAGTTTTATTAACTATGGCTACACCTTC. Its protein product is CASSPLDSFINYGYTF. The chain couples TRBV18 to TRBJ1-2, with D perhaps TRBD1 (6 bases). V dropped 3 bases and J dropped 1 base, with 15 bases sitting between them. CDR3 length: 16 amino acids. Germline V gene lookup returns CDR1 KGHSH and CDR2 LQKENI.

The V and J genes are TRBV7-9 and TRBJ2-1; 8 nucleotides line up with TRBD1. The CDR3 is 16 residues long. Per germline, CDR1 SEHNR and CDR2 FQNEAQ (reference sequence). J gave up 4 bases and V 5 bases, and 10 bases lay outside the gene matches. The CDR3 DNA reads TGTGCCAGCAGCGTAAGTCAGGGGGCGCATTACAATGAGCAGTTCTTC. The encoded protein is CASSVSQGAHYNEQFF.

The chain employs TRBV3-1 (or the pseudogene TRBV3-2) and TRBJ2-1; TRBD2 matches at 8 bases. The germline V gene encodes CDR1 LGHDT and CDR2 YNNKEL (reference sequence). The CDR3 loop spans 14 amino acids. V was pared by 4 bases and J by 4 bases, with 3 bases of the junction left unmatched. CDR3: CASSPSSGYNEQFF. The CDR3 DNA is TGTGCCAGCAGCCCGTCTAGCGGGTACAATGAGCAGTTCTTC.

This clone was seen more than once but under ten times. The chain is built from TRBV20-1 and TRBJ2-1; 11 bases agree with TRBD2. J was trimmed by 4 bases and V by 3 bases; bases with no gene match: 2. Per germline, CDR1 DFQATT and CDR2 SNEGSKA (reference sequence). This CDR3 spans 14 amino acids. CDR3 residues: CSASGTSGYNEQFF. Here the CDR3 DNA reads TGCAGTGCTAGTGGGACTAGCGGATACAATGAGCAGTTCTTC.

This clone is a singleton in its sample. The CDR3 DNA sequence: TGTGCCAGCAGCTTAGAGGGGGCTATCACTGAAGCTTTCTTT. Its protein product is CASSLEGAITEAFF. This rearrangement joins TRBV11-2 to TRBJ1-1; D may be TRBD1 (6 bases). Germline V lookup: CDR1 SGHAT, CDR2 FQNNGV. This CDR3 region has 14 residues. V lost 0 bases to trimming and J lost 4 bases, with 9 bases between them.

Of note for this clone: Other DNA sequences within the sample encode an identical CDR3. The V and J genes are TRBV24-1 and TRBJ2-1, with 11 positions matching TRBD2. Germline V gives CDR1 KGHDR, CDR2 SFDVKD. Unmatched junction bases numbered 4, after V lost 6 bases and J lost 4 bases. The CDR3 loop spans 15 amino acids. CDR3 region: CATSSGTSGYNEQFF. Written as DNA, the CDR3 is TGTGCCACCAGTTCCGGGACTAGCGGATACAATGAGCAGTTCTTC.

The chain carries TRBV30 and TRBJ2-7; a possible D gene is TRBD1 (5 bases). Germline loops: CDR1 GTSNPN, CDR2 SVGIG (reference sequence). Trimming pared 0 bases from V and 2 bases from J, leaving 5 bases between. The CDR3 has 12 residues. CDR3 sequence reads: CAWSVQAYEQYF. The CDR3, as DNA: TGTGCCTGGAGTGTACAGGCCTACGAGCAGTACTTC.

J is TRBJ2-7 and V is TRBV28, with a possible D match to TRBD1 (6 bases). Germline V CDR1 and CDR2: MDHEN, SYDVKM. This CDR3 comprises 14 residues. Trimming pared 5 bases from V and 3 bases from J, leaving 14 bases between. The DNA for the CDR3 is TGTGCCAGCAGTACCGGGACATTTGGCTACGAGCAGTACTTC. Its protein is CASSTGTFGYEQYF.